Below, 28 T cell receptor beta chains from the same sample are listed, as sequenced in a study of blood T cell repertoires in COVID-19 (dated by TCRdb to 2018 to 2020). Libraries were built with the immunoSEQ multiplex PCR assay. The clones in this table, taken by TCRdb from immuneACCESS, are in-frame only. Not every clone is retained; where verified, under half of the shortfall comes from an unresolved V gene, and the cause of the rest is unknown. The sample table shows some 300,000 clones, and nearly 90% are seen once. The top ten clonotypes cover approximately 1% of the sample. Input material: PBMCs or T cells enriched from blood (not recorded which). The receptor set was obtained from a woman aged 30 to 39 who had recovered from COVID-19.

The chain joins TRBV13 to TRBJ2-7, with D perhaps matching TRBD2 (5 bases). Deletions cut 3 bases from V and 1 base from J, with 10 bases between. Per germline, CDR1 PRHDT and CDR2 FYEKMQ (reference sequence). The CDR3 is made up of 14 amino acids. The DNA for the CDR3 is TGTGCCAGCAGCTTGGGGAGATTTTCCTACGAGCAGTACTTC. As protein: CASSLGRFSYEQYF.

The chain carries TRBV9 and TRBJ2-2; the D is unclear. V was clipped by 2 bases and J by 8 bases, with 10 bases between them. Germline values: CDR1 SGDLS, CDR2 YYNGEE. The CDR3 is 13 residues long. CDR3 in DNA: TGTGCCAGCAGCGTCCTTTTACAGGGGGAGCTGTTTTTT. Translated: CASSVLLQGELFF. The full variable domain, its missing parts supplied by reference TRBV9 and TRBJ2-2, is DSGVTQTPKHLITATGQRVTLRCSPRSGDLSVYWYQQSLDQGLQFLIQYYNGEERAKGNILERFSAQQFPDLHSELNLSSLELGDSALYFCASSVLLQGELFFGEGSRLTVL.

V and J are TRBV11-2 and TRBJ1-1; tentative D call: TRBD1 (5 bases). Germline CDR1 is SGHAT and CDR2 is FQNNGV. The CDR3 consists of 13 residues. V was trimmed by 4 bases and J by 3 bases, leaving 9 bases between them. The CDR3 bases are TGTGCCAGCAGCTCGCAGGGTGACACTGAAGCTTTCTTT. This codes for CASSSQGDTEAFF.

The chain has TRBV24-1 and TRBJ2-2, with 8 bases aligning to TRBD1. Germline V CDR1 and CDR2: KGHDR, SFDVKD. CDR3 length: 16 residues. V shed 0 bases and J 6 bases; nucleotides not matched to a gene: 5. The CDR3 nucleotides read TGTGCCACCAGTGATTTGACAACACAGGGGGCCGGGGAGCTGTTTTTT. It yields the protein CATSDLTTQGAGELFF.

The CDR3 bases are TGTGCCAGCAGTTTATTGCGGGAGGGCTACAATGAGCAGTTCTTC. This sequence encodes CASSLLREGYNEQFF. The chain employs TRBV28 and TRBJ2-1; 9 bases are a match to TRBD2. The CDR3 extends over 15 amino acids. From germline, CDR1 is MDHEN and CDR2 SYDVKM. J gave up 3 bases and V 1 base, and 1 base lay outside the gene matches.

The chain employs TRBV19 and TRBJ1-1; possible D gene TRBD1, 6 bases. Trimming cost V 6 bases and J 11 bases, with 16 bases left between them. Germline loops: CDR1 LNHDA, CDR2 SQIVND (reference sequence). The CDR3 loop spans 12 amino acids. Here the CDR3 reads CASSRGQTPAFF. In nucleotides, the CDR3 is TGTGCCAGTAGCCGCGGACAGACCCCCGCTTTCTTT.

This clone was detected once. The chain carries TRBV11-2 and TRBJ2-5; perhaps TRBD2 as D (6 bases). The CDR3 spans 12 residues. Trimming left V 1 base short and J 7 bases short, with 7 bases between. The germline V gene encodes CDR1 SGHAT and CDR2 FQNNGV. The CDR3 here is CASSLAGVTQYF. Written as DNA, the CDR3 is TGTGCCAGCAGCTTAGCGGGGGTGACCCAGTACTTC.

The chain couples TRBV12-3 or TRBV12-4 to TRBJ1-6; 10 bases map to TRBD1. The CDR3 runs to 13 residues. V trimming: 6 bases; J trimming: 7 bases; junction bases outside the gene matches: 0. CDR3: CASRGQGNSPLHF. Written as DNA, the CDR3 is TGTGCCAGCAGGGGACAGGGGAATTCACCCCTCCACTTT.

J is TRBJ1-1 and V is TRBV5-4; TRBD1 matches at 7 bases. The CDR3 covers 13 residues. V shed 4 bases, J shed 4 bases, and the junction held 4 bases outside the gene matches. The germline V gene has CDR1 SGHNT and CDR2 YYREEE (reference sequence). The DNA for the CDR3 is TGTGCCAGCAGCCACACAGGGGCCACTGAAGCTTTCTTT. Translating gives CASSHTGATEAFF.

The J gene is TRBJ2-3, the V gene TRBV9; TRBD2 agrees at 9 bases. The CDR3 consists of 17 residues. V lost 0 bases and J lost 4; bases outside the gene matches: 9. CDR1 SGDLS and CDR2 YYNGEE come from the germline V gene. The CDR3 region is CASSVVPSGKVADTQYF. CDR3 in DNA: TGTGCCAGCAGCGTAGTCCCTAGCGGGAAGGTCGCAGATACGCAGTATTTT.

The V gene is TRBV28, the J gene TRBJ1-4; 8 bases fit TRBD1. The germline V gene has CDR1 MDHEN and CDR2 SYDVKM. Unmatched junction bases numbered 3, after V lost 3 bases and J lost 3 bases. CDR3 length: 15 amino acids. The CDR3 reads CASSFLGQANEKLFF. As DNA, the CDR3 is TGTGCCAGCAGTTTTTTGGGACAGGCTAATGAAAAACTGTTTTTT.

The genes are TRBV19 and TRBJ1-2; TRBD1 aligns across 7 bases. J lost 6 bases, V lost 0 bases, and 7 bases had no gene match. Germline loops: CDR1 LNHDA, CDR2 SQIVND (reference sequence). The CDR3 runs to 15 residues. CDR3 region: CASSIDEGARNGYTF. The CDR3 DNA reads TGTGCCAGTAGTATAGATGAGGGGGCGCGGAATGGCTACACCTTC.

The CDR3 DNA reads TGTGCCACCAGTGATTTTTCTTCGACAGGGTCCGCAGATACGCAGTATTTT. This sequence encodes CATSDFSSTGSADTQYF. The chain recombines TRBV24-1 with TRBJ2-3, with TRBD1 matching over 7 bases. V shed 1 base, J shed 4 bases, and the junction held 10 bases outside the gene matches. The CDR3 is 17 amino acids. Germline V gene data show CDR1 as KGHDR and CDR2 as SFDVKD.

The chain uses TRBV2 and TRBJ1-2; D perhaps matches TRBD1 (5 bases). The CDR3 loop spans 13 amino acids. Per germline, CDR1 SNHLY and CDR2 FYNNEI. The V end lost 4 bases, the J end lost 8 bases, and 14 bases lay between the germline ends. The DNA for the CDR3 is TGTGCCAGCAGTGCCGACAGCGAAGGAGGCTACACCTTC. Translation: CASSADSEGGYTF.

The CDR3 is CASSLGTLRSSDTQYF. The CDR3 DNA reads as TGCGCCAGCAGCTTAGGGACACTACGGAGCTCAGATACGCAGTATTTT. The chain has TRBV5-1 and TRBJ2-3; perhaps TRBD1 as D (6 bases). The CDR3 spans 16 residues. V was pared by 2 bases and J by 4 bases, with 17 bases between. Germline V gives CDR1 SGHRS, CDR2 YFSETQ.

The CDR3 nucleotides are TGTGCCAGCTGCATTTCAACCGGGACAGCTACCTCTCCCTCTGGAAACACCATATATTTT. As protein: CASCISTGTATSPSGNTIYF. The chain couples TRBV18 to TRBJ1-3; TRBD1 matches 7 bases. CDR1 and CDR2 (germline): KGHSH, LQKENI. The CDR3 totals 20 residues. With V trimmed by 7 bases and J by 0 bases, 21 bases remained unmatched.

The genes are TRBV3-1 (or the pseudogene TRBV3-2) and TRBJ2-3; D is ambiguous. The CDR3 loop spans 16 amino acids. V was clipped by 0 bases and J by 4 bases, with 14 bases between them. Germline V gene lookup returns CDR1 LGHDT and CDR2 YNNKEL (reference sequence). The CDR3 nucleotides read TGTGCCAGCAGCCAAGATCGGTCCCTCCGGGCAGATACGCAGTATTTT. Its translation: CASSQDRSLRADTQYF.

The chain uses TRBV15 and TRBJ1-1, with no clear D. Germline CDR1 is LNHNV and CDR2 is YYDKDF (reference sequence). V was trimmed by 0 bases and J by 4 bases, leaving 12 bases between them. The CDR3 consists of 15 residues. CDR3 in amino acids: CATSREGGLGTEAFF. The CDR3 nucleotides are TGTGCCACCAGCAGAGAGGGAGGGCTGGGCACTGAAGCTTTCTTT.

The chain couples TRBV6-2 or TRBV6-3 to TRBJ1-1; D may be TRBD1 (5 bases). Germline CDR1 is MNHEY and CDR2 is SVGEGT. The CDR3 has 18 amino acids. Trimming pared 5 bases from V and 5 bases from J, leaving 27 bases between. The CDR3 nucleotides read TGTGCCAGCAGTCTACTCCCACCGCTGGGGGGGAGGAGGACTGAAGCTTTCTTT. Translation: CASSLLPPLGGRRTEAFF.

The CDR3 DNA reads as TGTGCCAGCAGTTCACTAAGCGGGGGGGCTAAAGAGACCCAGTACTTC. This encodes CASSSLSGGAKETQYF. The V gene is TRBV27, the J gene TRBJ2-5, with 10 bases aligning to TRBD2. The germline CDR1 and CDR2 sequences are MNHEY and SMNVEV (reference sequence). Germline trimming cut 4 bases from V and 3 bases from J; bases unmatched to any gene: 8. This CDR3 has 16 amino acids.

V is TRBV3-1 (or the pseudogene TRBV3-2) and J is TRBJ2-7; 9 positions agree with TRBD2. The germline V gene has CDR1 LGHDT and CDR2 YNNKEL (reference sequence). The CDR3 length is 15 residues. The ends lost 10 bases at V and 3 bases at J; junction bases unmatched: 13. In nucleotides, the CDR3 is TGTGCCACGGGATTAGCGGGAGCAGGGCGCTACGAGCAGTACTTC. Amino acids: CATGLAGAGRYEQYF.

The chain uses TRBV19 and TRBJ1-5; D gene unclear. CDR1 and CDR2 from the germline V gene are LNHDA and SQIVND (reference sequence). V lost 6 bases and J lost 0, with 6 bases in between. The CDR3 spans 13 residues. The CDR3 sequence: CASSRGSNQPQHF. In DNA, the CDR3 is TGTGCCAGTAGCCGGGGTAGCAATCAGCCCCAGCATTTT. Looking up the rest from reference TRBV19 and TRBJ1-5 gives the full variable domain: DGGITQSPKYLFRKEGQNVTLSCEQNLNHDAMYWYRQDPGQGLRLIYYSQIVNDFQKGDIAEGYSVSREKKESFPLTVTSAQKNPTAFYLCASSRGSNQPQHFGDGTRLSIL.

This clone was observed a few times. The chain combines TRBV6-1 with TRBJ2-2; TRBD2 aligns across 8 bases. The CDR3 spans 15 residues. Looked up from germline, CDR1 is MNHNS and CDR2 is SASEGT. Trimming cost V 2 bases and J 6 bases; bases outside gene matches: 5. Written as DNA, the CDR3 is TGTGCCAGCAGTGAAAGCGGGAGATGGGCCGGGGAGCTGTTTTTT. Translation: CASSESGRWAGELFF.

The V and J genes are TRBV28 and TRBJ1-1; D not certain. Germline V gene sequence: CDR1 MDHEN, CDR2 SYDVKM. Deletions cut 7 bases from V and 0 bases from J, with 9 bases between. The CDR3 totals 13 residues. Written as DNA, the CDR3 is TGTGCCAGCACCCCGGTCATGAACACTGAAGCTTTCTTT. This gives the protein CASTPVMNTEAFF.

The chain has TRBV23-1 and TRBJ1-2; 10 nucleotides align to TRBD1. TRBV23-1 is labeled an ORF, and its function is uncertain. V shed 4 bases and J 8 bases; nucleotides not matched to a gene: 10. The CDR3 is 15 amino acids. The chain's CDR3 is CASSPTDRGGVGYTF. The CDR3, as DNA: TGCGCCAGCAGTCCCACGGACAGGGGGGGAGTAGGCTACACCTTC.

The chain employs TRBV11-3 and TRBJ2-3; 7 nucleotides line up with TRBD2. The germline V gene has CDR1 SGHNT and CDR2 YENEEA. CDR3 length equals 16 residues. V lost 6 bases to trimming and J lost 0 bases; unmatched junction nucleotides: 9. The CDR3 reads CASSRARGGSTDTQYF. In nucleotides, the CDR3 is TGTGCCAGCAGTCGCGCCCGGGGAGGGAGCACAGATACGCAGTATTTT.

The genes are TRBV28 and TRBJ1-2; a possible D gene is TRBD1 (5 bases). The germline CDR1 and CDR2 sequences are MDHEN and SYDVKM. This CDR3 contains 12 residues. The germline V and J ends were trimmed by 7 bases and 4 bases, with 10 bases remaining between them. CDR3 in amino acids: CASTGYTYGYTF. DNA for the CDR3: TGTGCCAGCACAGGGTATACCTATGGCTACACCTTC.

This chain links TRBV10-3 with TRBJ1-6, with TRBD1 matching 12 bases. This CDR3 is built from 13 residues. V dropped 10 bases and J dropped 10; count of bases not matched to a gene: 5. Germline assignment: CDR1 ENHRY and CDR2 SYGVKD. The CDR3 is CATQGTGGSPLHF. CDR3 coding DNA: TGTGCCACCCAAGGGACAGGGGGCTCACCCCTCCACTTT.